This TCR beta chain originates from a study of blood T cell repertoires in COVID-19. In the study overall: Spain, Italy and the United States supplied samples that represented acute and convalescent COVID-19.

The table came from immunoSEQ multiplex PCR; TCRdb's copy has only in-frame clones and leaves some out. In the table there are about 130,000 clones, about 92% of which are singletons. Trimming pared 5 bases from V and 2 bases from J, leaving 7 bases between. The CDR3 extends over 13 amino acids. From germline, CDR1 is LNHDA and CDR2 SQIVND (reference sequence). The chain combines TRBV19 with TRBJ1-3; D is uncertain. This receptor was obtained from a man aged 50 or older with active COVID-19. The sequencing sample was made of peripheral blood. CDR3: CASSSAAGNTIYF. Written as DNA, the CDR3 is TGTGCCAGTAGTTCCGCAGCTGGAAACACCATATATTTT.